This T cell receptor (beta chain) was sequenced for a study of blood T cell repertoires in COVID-19. Study-level information: Collection of acute and convalescent COVID-19 samples took place in the United States, Italy and Spain. PBMCs, B-cell-depleted T cells, or T cells provided the cDNA or gDNA that made up the material.

Trimming stripped 3 bases from V and 2 bases from J, with 8 bases between. The germline gives CDR1 MDHEN, CDR2 SYDVKM. This CDR3 has 15 residues. Clones were sequenced by immunoSEQ multiplex PCR, and TCRdb holds only the in-frame ones, with some missing. The data contain 220,000 or so clones, about 85% of them seen just once; the ten biggest clones take up about 20%. V and J are TRBV28 and TRBJ2-6; no definite D call. The source is a man younger than 45 with active or convalescent COVID-19. Sequenced: peripheral blood. CDR3 nucleotide sequence: TGTGCCAGCAGTTTGCCCAGTCCTGGGGCCAACGTCCTGACTTTC. This gives the protein CASSLPSPGANVLTF.